This T cell receptor (beta chain) was recovered during a study of blood T cells in healthy people across ages (dated by TCRdb to 2013 to 2016). The study in broad terms: In model experiments, roughly one uniquely barcoded TCR beta cDNA molecule per two T cells was captured by template switching. Using deep sequencing normalized with unique cDNA molecular identifiers, the study measured how TCR beta repertoire diversity changes with age. The donors were split into four age groups: young (average around 15 years), middle-aged (about 40), aged (62) and long-lived (82). To avoid experimental bias, donors of different ages were randomly spread across the sequencing lanes. Using the same blood draw, the study looked at two additional independent replicas of 1 million unique cDNA reads for two donors, one aged 18 to 29 and the other aged 80 or older. The investigation overall reported the following: Estimates of total diversity based on one million sequenced T cells were considered lower bounds and underestimates. Observed TCR beta diversity per million T cells fell roughly linearly with age, and a significant reduction was already apparent by age roughly 40. Because profiling used bulk unsorted PBMCs, naive and antigen-experienced compartments could not be compared conclusively. There was a strong correlation between observed TCR beta diversity and the percentage of naive T cells measured by flow cytometry. The long-lived group showed more naive CD4+ T cells, fewer expanded clones and increased TCR diversity than the aged group, suggesting age selection. Because donor CMV infection status was unknown, age-related changes in expanded clonotypes were potentially confounded.

The library was prepared using 5' RACE. The listed sequencing device is Illumina HiSeq 2500. A second roughly 7 to 12 cycle PCR used a sample-barcoded 5' primer and a J-beta primer mix. A unique molecular identifier was introduced onto each TCR beta cDNA molecule by a template-switch 5' adaptor carrying 12 random nucleotides. Each sample yielded at least 2.5 million CDR3-containing paired-end reads. All of the RNA was converted into first-strand cDNA using the Mint cDNA synthesis kit, with a TRBC-specific oligonucleotide serving as the primer. After uracil-DNA glycosylase treatment, a first 18-cycle PCR used universal primers M1SS and BC2_uni_R on all cDNA. For the original study's pipeline: For normalization, 1 million high-quality reads were randomly selected from each sample, with every read carrying a distinct molecular identifier. Reads sharing molecular identifiers were discarded rather than binned into consensus sequences. MiTCR, set to a Q25 quality threshold and the strictest error-elimination algorithm, was used for CDR3 identification, clonotype clustering and error correction. A nonparametric unseen species model with Euler transformation was used to estimate lower-bound total TCR beta diversity. Starting from the raw public reads, TCRdb applied fastp trimming at Q25, assembled clones with MiXCR and retained in-frame beta chains. Rows with one shared CDR3 protein collapse into an entry with the most common genes and DNA. These V and J calls rely on TCRdb rather than the paper's analysis. Present in this sample are roughly 680,000 distinct CDR3 sequences, under 25% of which were seen just once. The top ten constitute 3.5% to 4% of the sample.

V and J are trimmed by 5 bases and 4 bases, and the gene matches miss 6 bases of the junction. Via the germline V gene, CDR1 is SGHTA and CDR2 FQGNSA. The CDR3 runs 14 residues from the cysteine to the phenylalanine. Just the 42-base CDR3 DNA is kept, in frame starting at base 1. The donors were a few dozen Caucasian individuals from Russia, aged roughly 6 to 100 years, who were systemically healthy. Each donor gave about 9.2 milliliters of peripheral blood, drawn into EDTA-treated Vacutainer tubes. Ficoll-Paque density-gradient centrifugation was used to isolate PBMCs, with at least 6.5 million per sample. Total RNA, at least 6 micrograms per sample, was extracted from PBMCs with Trizol reagent. The percentages of naive CD45RAhigh/CD27high T cells were determined by flow cytometry on a PBMC aliquot from every donor. This clonotype came up a few times. This receptor's antigen is unknown. No per-base quality is available; no much larger clone lies one base away.

This receptor chain uses TRBV7-2 and TRBJ1-1, and 8 junction bases match TRBD1. The sample was blood. The source of this sequence is a man in his 70s in good health. CDR3 protein: CASSQRQGFTEAFF. The DNA reads as follows: TGTGCCAGCAGCCAAAGACAGGGGTTCACTGAAGCTTTCTTT. Reference TRBV7-2 and TRBJ1-1 genes cover what lies past the CDR3, so the full variable domain is GAGVSQSPSNKVTEKGKDVELRCDPISGHTALYWYRQSLGQGLEFLIYFQGNSAPDKSGLPSDRFSAERTGGSVSTLTIQRTQQEDSAVYLCASSQRQGFTEAFFGQGTRLTVV.